This entry lists 21 T cell receptor beta chains sequenced from one sample in a study of cytomegalovirus exposure and HLA in healthy donors. Vbeta (60) and Jbeta (13) primers were used in the PCR. Assay used: immunoSEQ multiplex PCR; TCRdb lists only in-frame clones, some missing. The table has 120,000 or so clones, less than 75% seen once. Sequencing input: PBMCs. The receptors were sampled from a woman between 35 and 50 years old in good health and CMV-seronegative.

This chain links TRBV2 with TRBJ2-3; D gene unclear. V was cut by 6 bases and J by 3 bases, with 16 bases left in between. The CDR3 extends over 15 amino acids. Germline V gene sequence: CDR1 SNHLY, CDR2 FYNNEI. As DNA, the CDR3 is TGTGCCAGCAGGAGTGTGGGCAGCCCGACAGATACGCAGTATTTT. Translated, it gives CASRSVGSPTDTQYF. Complete variable domain (other parts from reference TRBV2 and TRBJ2-3): EPEVTQTPSHQVTQMGQEVILRCVPISNHLYFYWYRQILGQKVEFLVSFYNNEISEKSEIFDDQFSVERPDGSNFTLKIRSTKLEDSAMYFCASRSVGSPTDTQYFGPGTRLTVL.

This sequence joins TRBV5-1 and TRBJ1-2; 7 bases map to TRBD1. The CDR3 has 14 residues. Trimming removed 3 bases from V and 5 bases from J; junction bases left unmatched: 7. CDR1 is SGHRS, CDR2 YFSETQ, per germline. In DNA, the CDR3 is TGCGCCAGCAGCTCCCAGGGGGATATGTATGGCTACACCTTC. This translates into CASSSQGDMYGYTF.

The chain joins TRBV2 to TRBJ1-6, with 8 nucleotides matching TRBD1. The CDR3 has 16 residues. Trimming cost V 5 bases and J 8 bases; bases outside gene matches: 11. Germline V lookup: CDR1 SNHLY, CDR2 FYNNEI. In nucleotides, the CDR3 is TGTGCCAGCAGTTTTTCAGGGGGCGCGGGGGATTCACCCCTCCACTTT. Its translation is CASSFSGGAGDSPLHF. Together with reference TRBV2 and TRBJ1-6, the CDR3 gives the full variable domain: EPEVTQTPSHQVTQMGQEVILRCVPISNHLYFYWYRQILGQKVEFLVSFYNNEISEKSEIFDDQFSVERPDGSNFTLKIRSTKLEDSAMYFCASSFSGGAGDSPLHFGNGTRLTVT.

V is TRBV5-1 and J is TRBJ2-5; weak D call: TRBD2 (8 bases). The CDR3 sequence is 15 residues long. V lost 8 bases and J lost 1, with 18 bases in between. Germline V CDR1 and CDR2: SGHRS, YFSETQ. This CDR3 reads CASNSGGTVQETQYF. The CDR3, as DNA: TGCGCCAGTAATTCGGGGGGGACAGTCCAAGAGACCCAGTACTTC.

This clone was observed a few times. Other DNA sequences in the same sample also yield this CDR3. The V gene is TRBV5-1, the J gene TRBJ2-5; TRBD1 aligns across 9 bases. The germline V gene encodes CDR1 SGHRS and CDR2 YFSETQ. V dropped 4 bases and J dropped 2; count of bases not matched to a gene: 3. The CDR3 is 14 amino acids. CDR3 sequence (DNA): TGCGCCAGCAGCCGAGGACAGGGGCAAGAGACCCAGTACTTC. The encoded protein is CASSRGQGQETQYF. Full variable domain (outside the CDR3, taken from reference TRBV5-1 and TRBJ2-5): KAGVTQTPRYLIKTRGQQVTLSCSPISGHRSVSWYQQTPGQGLQFLFEYFSETQRNKGNFPGRFSGRQFSNSRSEMNVSTLELGDSALYLCASSRGQGQETQYFGPGTRLLVL.

J is TRBJ2-6 and V is TRBV6-5; tentatively, D is TRBD1 (6 bases). The CDR3 length is 14 residues. From germline, CDR1 is MNHEY and CDR2 SVGAGI. V was clipped by 6 bases and J by 3 bases, with 9 bases between them. CDR3 residues: CASRGARGANVLTF. In nucleotides, the CDR3 is TGTGCCAGCAGGGGGGCTCGTGGGGCCAACGTCCTGACTTTC.

The rearrangement uses TRBV5-1 and TRBJ2-3; tentative D call: TRBD2 (6 bases). Germline lookup yields CDR1 SGHRS and CDR2 YFSETQ. This CDR3 is built from 16 residues. The germline V and J ends were trimmed by 7 bases and 5 bases, with 23 bases remaining between them. The CDR3 spells CASDPQGGTRGDTQYF. Here the CDR3 DNA reads TGCGCCAGCGATCCTCAGGGAGGTACTCGCGGAGATACGCAGTATTTT. The variable domain in full, with the rest retrieved from reference TRBV5-1 and TRBJ2-3, is KAGVTQTPRYLIKTRGQQVTLSCSPISGHRSVSWYQQTPGQGLQFLFEYFSETQRNKGNFPGRFSGRQFSNSRSEMNVSTLELGDSALYLCASDPQGGTRGDTQYFGPGTRLTVL.

V and J are TRBV19 and TRBJ1-5; 9 positions match TRBD1. The CDR3 is 13 residues long. J was trimmed by 5 bases and V by 5 bases; bases with no gene match: 1. The germline gives CDR1 LNHDA, CDR2 SQIVND (reference sequence). CDR3 in DNA: TGTGCCAGTAGTCGGACAGGGGATCAGCCCCAGCATTTT. Translation: CASSRTGDQPQHF.

The genes are TRBV5-1 and TRBJ2-7, with 10 nucleotides matching TRBD1. There are 17 residues in the CDR3. J was trimmed by 0 bases and V by 4 bases; bases with no gene match: 10. The germline V gene has CDR1 SGHRS and CDR2 YFSETQ. DNA for the CDR3: TGCGCCAGCAGCCCAGGGACAGGGGAGGTTTACTCCTACGAGCAGTACTTC. Translation gives CASSPGTGEVYSYEQYF.

The V and J genes are TRBV2 and TRBJ1-2; 10 positions match TRBD1. Looked up from germline, CDR1 is SNHLY and CDR2 is FYNNEI. V was clipped by 8 bases and J by 8 bases; unmatched bases: 11. CDR3 length: 14 amino acids. The chain's CDR3 is CASGSRGTGEGYTF. CDR3 coding DNA: TGTGCCAGCGGTTCCCGCGGGACAGGGGAAGGCTACACCTTC.

The chain employs TRBV4-2 and TRBJ1-5; possible D gene TRBD1, 6 bases. The germline gives CDR1 LGHNA, CDR2 YNFKEQ. The ends were cut back, 0 bases at V and 5 bases at J, with 8 bases in the middle. This CDR3 is built from 14 residues. CDR3 sequence (DNA): TGTGCCAGCAGCCAAGAAGGGGGTTATCAGCCCCAGCATTTT. Its protein product is CASSQEGGYQPQHF.

The chain is built from TRBV27 and TRBJ1-4; 11 bases are a match to TRBD1. Trimming at V came to 5 bases and at J to 0 bases, leaving 8 bases not matched to a gene. This CDR3 spans 18 amino acids. Looked up from germline, CDR1 is MNHEY and CDR2 is SMNVEV (reference sequence). As DNA, the CDR3 is TGTGCCAGCAGTCCCCTCCGGGGACAGGGGGCAACTAATGAAAAACTGTTTTTT. This encodes CASSPLRGQGATNEKLFF.

This sequence joins TRBV10-3 and TRBJ2-7; 8 bases line up with TRBD1. Germline values: CDR1 ENHRY, CDR2 SYGVKD. After removal of 6 bases from V and 5 bases from J, the junction contained 6 bases not matched to a gene. The CDR3 is 13 residues long. The CDR3 region has the DNA TGTGCCATCAGACTCACAGGGGGAGACGAGCAGTACTTC. This translates into CAIRLTGGDEQYF.

Relative to its sample, this clone is medium-sized. CDR3 nucleotides: TGTGCCAGTAGTCAGCGGGAGGCTTCCCGCTACGAGCAGTACTTC. It codes for CASSQREASRYEQYF. The V and J genes are TRBV19 and TRBJ2-7; 9 nucleotides agree with TRBD2. This CDR3 contains 15 residues. The germline V gene encodes CDR1 LNHDA and CDR2 SQIVND (reference sequence). V shed 5 bases and J 3 bases; nucleotides not matched to a gene: 8.

J is TRBJ2-3 and V is TRBV9; D perhaps matches TRBD1 (5 bases). The CDR3 loop spans 15 amino acids. The germline CDR1 and CDR2 sequences are SGDLS and YYNGEE. V lost 0 bases and J lost 3, with 11 bases in between. The CDR3 bases are TGTGCCAGCAGCGTAGGGGTGGGGCCGACAGATACGCAGTATTTT. Residues: CASSVGVGPTDTQYF.

The gene calls are TRBV5-1 and TRBJ2-5; 13 bases align to TRBD2. The CDR3 runs to 17 residues. Unmatched junction bases numbered 7, after V lost 1 base and J lost 4 bases. Germline V gives CDR1 SGHRS, CDR2 YFSETQ. The chain's CDR3 is CASSLFPGTSGTETQYF. The CDR3 nucleotides read TGCGCCAGCAGCTTGTTTCCCGGGACTAGCGGGACAGAGACCCAGTACTTC.

A few counts support this clone. The gene calls are TRBV6-1 and TRBJ1-3, with D uncertain. The V gene's germline CDR1 is MNHNS and CDR2 SASEGT. CDR3 length: 12 residues. V was shortened by 9 bases and J by 9 bases, with 15 bases between the two germline ends. The CDR3 region is CASGREWSTIYF. CDR3 nucleotide sequence: TGTGCCAGTGGACGGGAATGGAGCACCATATATTTT.

J is TRBJ1-6 and V is TRBV19; D is possibly TRBD1 (6 bases). This CDR3 is built from 15 residues. Trimming shortened V by 5 bases and J by 3 bases, and 11 bases separated the two germline ends. Germline V gene lookup returns CDR1 LNHDA and CDR2 SQIVND (reference sequence). The CDR3 loop is CASSFRQVYNSPLHF. CDR3 coding DNA: TGTGCCAGTAGTTTCCGACAGGTCTATAATTCACCCCTCCACTTT.

The rearrangement joins TRBV6-6 to TRBJ2-2; the match to TRBD1 covers 9 bases. V gave up 6 bases and J gave up 3 bases; unmatched junction bases: 5. The germline CDR1 and CDR2 sequences are MNHNY and SVGAGI (reference sequence). The CDR3 is 15 amino acids. CDR3 region: CASRGGTGYTGELFF. DNA of the CDR3: TGTGCCAGCAGGGGGGGGACAGGGTACACCGGGGAGCTGTTTTTT.

The chain carries TRBV11-1 and TRBJ1-2; 7 positions match TRBD1. V lost 3 bases to trimming and J lost 1 base; unmatched junction nucleotides: 5. The germline V gene has CDR1 SGHAT and CDR2 FQDESV (reference sequence). This CDR3 spans 15 amino acids. The CDR3 DNA is TGTGCCAGCAGCTTTGGAGGGGGCAGTAACTATGGCTACACCTTC. Its protein product is CASSFGGGSNYGYTF.

V and J are TRBV7-2 and TRBJ1-2; a possible D gene is TRBD1 (5 bases). Germline V lookup: CDR1 SGHTA, CDR2 FQGNSA. Trimming took off 4 bases at V and 2 bases at J, with 8 bases between the two ends. The CDR3 extends over 13 amino acids. CDR3 sequence: CASSSAGNYGYTF. CDR3 sequence (DNA): TGTGCCAGCAGCTCCGCAGGGAACTATGGCTACACCTTC.